A selection of T cell receptor beta chains follows, all from one sample in a study of T cell responses to AZD1222 COVID-19 vaccine. Sequencing was performed with immunoSEQ multiplex PCR; in TCRdb, only in-frame clones are kept and a portion is missing. The sample contains some 170,000 clones, 94% of which appear only once. The sequencing used peripheral blood, collected 28 days after the second AZD1222 dose. Source of these receptors: an adult who received the AZD1222 COVID-19 vaccine. Each CDR3 is given with its conserved first and last residue. The D gene is left open where the match is weak. The size entry is marked missing in some rows and otherwise reads once, few, many or a size class.

CDR3 protein: CASSPRSVGWKNTGELFF
CDR3 DNA: TGTGCCAGCTCACCGCGGTCGGTTGGTTGGAAGAACACCGGGGAGCTGTTTTTT
J gene: TRBJ2-2
V gene: TRBV18
D gene: .
clone size: .

CDR3 protein: CASSPGTDPDNEQFF
CDR3 DNA: TGTGCCAGCAGCCCTGGGACGGACCCCGACAATGAGCAGTTCTTC
J gene: TRBJ2-1
V gene: TRBV3-1/TRBV3-2
D gene: .
clone size: .

CDR3 protein: CASSLERRSVYSYNEQFF
CDR3 DNA: TGTGCCAGCAGCTTGGAAAGAAGGAGCGTGTACTCCTACAATGAGCAGTTCTTC
J gene: TRBJ2-1
V gene: TRBV5-6
D gene: .
clone size: .

CDR3 protein: CASEATVYTDTQYF
CDR3 DNA: TGTGCCAGCGAAGCGACAGTTTACACAGATACGCAGTATTTT
J gene: TRBJ2-3
V gene: TRBV11-2
D gene: .
clone size: once

CDR3 protein: CASSLVSNEQFF
CDR3 DNA: TGTGCCAGCAGCTTAGTATCCAATGAGCAGTTCTTC
J gene: TRBJ2-1
V gene: TRBV7-2
D gene: .
clone size: once

CDR3 protein: CASSPRDRGRGTEAFF
CDR3 DNA: TGTGCCAGCAGCCCCAGAGACAGGGGGCGAGGGACTGAAGCTTTCTTT
J gene: TRBJ1-1
V gene: TRBV14
D gene: TRBD1
clone size: .

CDR3 protein: CASSLGAGNTEAFF
CDR3 DNA: TGTGCCAGCAGTTTAGGGGCAGGGAACACTGAAGCTTTCTTT
J gene: TRBJ1-1
V gene: TRBV28
D gene: .
clone size: .

CDR3 protein: CASSPTSGTYEQYF
CDR3 DNA: TGTGCCAGCTCACCAACTAGCGGGACCTACGAGCAGTACTTC
J gene: TRBJ2-7
V gene: TRBV18
D gene: TRBD2
clone size: once

CDR3 protein: CASSPSTGGVYNSPLHF
CDR3 DNA: TGTGCCAGCAGCCCGTCGACAGGGGGCGTTTATAATTCACCCCTCCACTTT
J gene: TRBJ1-6
V gene: TRBV5-4
D gene: TRBD1
clone size: .

CDR3 protein: CSAGTVYGYTF
CDR3 DNA: TGCAGCGCCGGGACAGTTTATGGCTACACCTTC
J gene: TRBJ1-2
V gene: TRBV29-1
D gene: TRBD1
clone size: few

CDR3 protein: CASSRGHPYEQYF
CDR3 DNA: TGTGCCAGCAGCAGGGGGCATCCCTACGAGCAGTACTTC
J gene: TRBJ2-7
V gene: TRBV6-2/TRBV6-3
D gene: TRBD1
clone size: .

CDR3 protein: CATSDLSGTGSTDTQYF
CDR3 DNA: TGTGCCACCAGTGACTTAAGCGGGACGGGCAGCACAGATACGCAGTATTTT
J gene: TRBJ2-3
V gene: TRBV24-1
D gene: TRBD2
clone size: .

CDR3 protein: CASSSSSTGGARNEQFF
CDR3 DNA: TGTGCCAGCAGTTCCTCATCGACAGGGGGCGCGAGAAATGAGCAGTTCTTC
J gene: TRBJ2-1
V gene: TRBV28
D gene: TRBD1
clone size: .

CDR3 protein: CATMSAGGGQPQHF
CDR3 DNA: TGTGCCACCATGTCCGCAGGGGGAGGTCAGCCCCAGCATTTT
J gene: TRBJ1-5
V gene: TRBV10-3
D gene: TRBD1
clone size: .

CDR3 protein: CASTTSGVWADTQYF
CDR3 DNA: TGTGCCAGCACCACTTCTGGTGTATGGGCAGATACGCAGTATTTT
J gene: TRBJ2-3
V gene: TRBV28
D gene: .
clone size: .

CDR3 protein: CVSRPFGQGLAYEQYF
CDR3 DNA: TGTGTCAGCAGACCCTTCGGACAGGGTCTTGCCTACGAGCAGTACTTC
J gene: TRBJ2-7
V gene: TRBV5-4
D gene: TRBD1
clone size: .

CDR3 protein: CASSERYTEAFF
CDR3 DNA: TGCGCCAGCAGTGAGCGTTATACTGAAGCTTTCTTT
J gene: TRBJ1-1
V gene: TRBV10-2
D gene: .
clone size: .

CDR3 protein: CASTKDRGFRYTEAFF
CDR3 DNA: TGTGCCAGCACCAAGGACAGGGGGTTTAGGTACACTGAAGCTTTCTTT
J gene: TRBJ1-1
V gene: TRBV27
D gene: TRBD1
clone size: .

CDR3 protein: CASSLGSREETQYF
CDR3 DNA: TGTGCCAGCAGCTTGGGCTCCCGAGAGGAGACCCAGTACTTC
J gene: TRBJ2-5
V gene: TRBV5-4
D gene: .
clone size: .

CDR3 protein: CASSLGTGTRSFF
CDR3 DNA: TGTGCCAGCAGCCTCGGGACAGGGACACGGTCTTTCTTT
J gene: TRBJ1-1
V gene: TRBV13
D gene: TRBD1
clone size: .

CDR3 protein: CASNDRGGSYEKLFF
CDR3 DNA: TGTGCCAGCAACGATAGGGGGGGTTCCTATGAAAAACTGTTTTTT
J gene: TRBJ1-4
V gene: TRBV6-6
D gene: .
clone size: once

CDR3 protein: CASSPGTANTEAFF
CDR3 DNA: TGCGCCAGCAGCCCCGGGACAGCGAACACTGAAGCTTTCTTT
J gene: TRBJ1-1
V gene: TRBV5-1
D gene: TRBD1
clone size: .

CDR3 protein: CASSVDGANTGELFF
CDR3 DNA: TGTGCCAGCAGCGTAGACGGGGCGAACACCGGGGAGCTGTTTTTT
J gene: TRBJ2-2
V gene: TRBV9
D gene: .
clone size: .

CDR3 protein: CASSPLRDSQETQYF
CDR3 DNA: TGTGCCAGCTCACCCCTCCGGGACAGCCAAGAGACCCAGTACTTC
J gene: TRBJ2-5
V gene: TRBV18
D gene: TRBD1
clone size: .

CDR3 protein: CATRKTGGTEAFF
CDR3 DNA: TGTGCCACCAGGAAGACAGGGGGAACTGAAGCTTTCTTT
J gene: TRBJ1-1
V gene: TRBV24-1
D gene: TRBD1
clone size: .

CDR3 protein: CASSEALTDWGRAFF
CDR3 DNA: TGTGCCAGCAGTGAAGCGCTAACCGACTGGGGGAGAGCTTTCTTT
J gene: TRBJ1-1
V gene: TRBV2
D gene: .
clone size: .

CDR3 protein: CASTGTYGYTF
CDR3 DNA: TGTGCCAGCACAGGGACCTATGGCTACACCTTC
J gene: TRBJ1-2
V gene: TRBV7-6
D gene: .
clone size: .

CDR3 protein: CASSEIWGGPSYEQYF
CDR3 DNA: TGTGCCAGCAGTGAAATTTGGGGCGGACCCTCCTACGAGCAGTACTTC
J gene: TRBJ2-7
V gene: TRBV6-1
D gene: .
clone size: .

CDR3 protein: CASSFGQQRDTQYF
CDR3 DNA: TGTGCCAGCAGCTTCGGCCAACAGCGAGATACGCAGTATTTT
J gene: TRBJ2-3
V gene: TRBV7-2
D gene: .
clone size: .

CDR3 protein: CASSYSKRNTIYF
CDR3 DNA: TGTGCCAGCAGTTACTCGAAGCGAAACACCATATATTTT
J gene: TRBJ1-3
V gene: TRBV6-5
D gene: .
clone size: .

CDR3 protein: CASSQDWGALYNEQFF
CDR3 DNA: TGCGCCAGCAGCCAAGATTGGGGAGCGCTCTACAATGAGCAGTTCTTC
J gene: TRBJ2-1
V gene: TRBV4-3
D gene: .
clone size: .

CDR3 protein: CASSTRGHSSSGNTIYF
CDR3 DNA: TGTGCCAGCAGCACAAGAGGACACTCGAGCTCTGGAAACACCATATATTTT
J gene: TRBJ1-3
V gene: TRBV9
D gene: .
clone size: .

CDR3 protein: CSVGTEAFF
CDR3 DNA: TGCAGCGTTGGGACTGAAGCTTTCTTT
J gene: TRBJ1-1
V gene: TRBV29-1
D gene: .
clone size: .

CDR3 protein: CASSPVQGASGAYNEQFF
CDR3 DNA: TGTGCCAGCTCACCGGTACAGGGGGCATCTGGGGCCTACAATGAGCAGTTCTTC
J gene: TRBJ2-1
V gene: TRBV18
D gene: TRBD1
clone size: .

CDR3 protein: CASIISRNRVYF
CDR3 DNA: TGTGCCAGCATAATTTCCCGGAACAGGGTGTACTTC
J gene: TRBJ2-7
V gene: TRBV7-3
D gene: .
clone size: .

CDR3 protein: CASTRGQQAFF
CDR3 DNA: TGTGCCAGCACCAGGGGACAGCAAGCTTTCTTT
J gene: TRBJ1-1
V gene: TRBV6-5
D gene: TRBD1
clone size: .

CDR3 protein: CASSEGQGNLQPQHF
CDR3 DNA: TGTGCCAGCTCAGAGGGACAGGGAAACCTTCAGCCCCAGCATTTT
J gene: TRBJ1-5
V gene: TRBV18
D gene: TRBD1
clone size: .

CDR3 protein: CASSQGLAGYNEQFF
CDR3 DNA: TGTGCCAGCAGCCAAGGACTAGCGGGGTACAATGAGCAGTTCTTC
J gene: TRBJ2-1
V gene: TRBV5-6
D gene: TRBD2
clone size: .

CDR3 protein: CASSRAAGDTQYF
CDR3 DNA: TGTGCCAGCTCTCGTGCCGCCGGAGATACGCAGTATTTT
J gene: TRBJ2-3
V gene: TRBV25-1
D gene: .
clone size: .

CDR3 protein: CASTLGTEAFF
CDR3 DNA: TGTGCCAGCACTTTGGGGACTGAAGCTTTCTTT
J gene: TRBJ1-1
V gene: TRBV25-1
D gene: .
clone size: .

CDR3 protein: CASSQVRAGREQFF
CDR3 DNA: TGCGCCAGCAGCCAAGTTCGAGCGGGACGAGAGCAGTTCTTC
J gene: TRBJ2-1
V gene: TRBV4-1
D gene: TRBD2
clone size: .

CDR3 protein: CASSLGTGLGHEQYF
CDR3 DNA: TGTGCCAGCAGTTTGGGGACAGGGCTAGGGCACGAGCAGTACTTC
J gene: TRBJ2-7
V gene: TRBV27
D gene: TRBD1
clone size: .

CDR3 protein: CASSASYSDYGYTF
CDR3 DNA: TGTGCCAGCTCAGCGTCCTATTCAGACTATGGCTACACCTTC
J gene: TRBJ1-2
V gene: TRBV18
D gene: .
clone size: .

CDR3 protein: CASSQDGVGWGYTF
CDR3 DNA: TGTGCCAGCAGCCAAGATGGAGTCGGGTGGGGCTACACCTTC
J gene: TRBJ1-2
V gene: TRBV3-1/TRBV3-2
D gene: .
clone size: .

CDR3 protein: CASSTRTGKEFF
CDR3 DNA: TGTGCCAGCAGTACCAGGACAGGGAAAGAGTTCTTC
J gene: TRBJ2-1
V gene: TRBV12-3/TRBV12-4
D gene: TRBD1
clone size: .

CDR3 protein: CASTPQGGNYGYTF
CDR3 DNA: TGTGCCAGCACCCCACAGGGGGGCAACTATGGCTACACCTTC
J gene: TRBJ1-2
V gene: TRBV7-9
D gene: TRBD1
clone size: once

CDR3 protein: CASSLGEGYGYTF
CDR3 DNA: TGCGCCAGCAGCTTGGGGGAGGGCTATGGCTACACCTTC
J gene: TRBJ1-2
V gene: TRBV5-1
D gene: .
clone size: .

CDR3 protein: CASSFRLAGVYQASKETQYF
CDR3 DNA: TGTGCCAGCAGCTTCAGACTAGCGGGAGTATATCAGGCGTCGAAAGAGACCCAGTACTTC
J gene: TRBJ2-5
V gene: TRBV3-1/TRBV3-2
D gene: TRBD2
clone size: .

CDR3 protein: CASSQHTSNYGYTF
CDR3 DNA: TGCGCCAGCAGCCAACACACCAGTAACTATGGCTACACCTTC
J gene: TRBJ1-2
V gene: TRBV4-1
D gene: .
clone size: .

CDR3 protein: CAWSLGTSGSYEQFF
CDR3 DNA: TGTGCCTGGAGCTTAGGGACTAGCGGGAGTTATGAGCAGTTCTTC
J gene: TRBJ2-1
V gene: TRBV30
D gene: TRBD2
clone size: .

CDR3 protein: CASSSNRGTGELFF
CDR3 DNA: TGTGCCAGCAGTTCTAATAGGGGGACCGGGGAGCTGTTTTTT
J gene: TRBJ2-2
V gene: TRBV27
D gene: .
clone size: .

CDR3 protein: CAWRGGRRGPEQYF
CDR3 DNA: TGTGCCTGGAGAGGGGGCAGGAGGGGTCCCGAGCAGTACTTC
J gene: TRBJ2-7
V gene: TRBV30
D gene: .
clone size: .

CDR3 protein: CASSFSFGNQPQHF
CDR3 DNA: TGTGCCAGCAGCTTTTCCTTTGGCAATCAGCCCCAGCATTTT
J gene: TRBJ1-5
V gene: TRBV5-6
D gene: .
clone size: .

CDR3 protein: CAILGGNTQYF
CDR3 DNA: TGTGCCATTCTCGGGGGGAATACGCAGTATTTT
J gene: TRBJ2-3
V gene: TRBV15
D gene: TRBD2
clone size: once